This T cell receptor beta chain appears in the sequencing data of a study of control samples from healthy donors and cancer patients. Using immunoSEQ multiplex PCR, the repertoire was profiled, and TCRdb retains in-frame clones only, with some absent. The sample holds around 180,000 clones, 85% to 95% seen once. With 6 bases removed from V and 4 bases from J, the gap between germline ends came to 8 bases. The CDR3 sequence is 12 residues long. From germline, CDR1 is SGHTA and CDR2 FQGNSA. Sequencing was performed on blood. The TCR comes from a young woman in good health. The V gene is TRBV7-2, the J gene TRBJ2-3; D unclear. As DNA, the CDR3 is TGTGCCAGCAGTTCGCAAGCAGATACGCAGTATTTT. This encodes CASSSQADTQYF.